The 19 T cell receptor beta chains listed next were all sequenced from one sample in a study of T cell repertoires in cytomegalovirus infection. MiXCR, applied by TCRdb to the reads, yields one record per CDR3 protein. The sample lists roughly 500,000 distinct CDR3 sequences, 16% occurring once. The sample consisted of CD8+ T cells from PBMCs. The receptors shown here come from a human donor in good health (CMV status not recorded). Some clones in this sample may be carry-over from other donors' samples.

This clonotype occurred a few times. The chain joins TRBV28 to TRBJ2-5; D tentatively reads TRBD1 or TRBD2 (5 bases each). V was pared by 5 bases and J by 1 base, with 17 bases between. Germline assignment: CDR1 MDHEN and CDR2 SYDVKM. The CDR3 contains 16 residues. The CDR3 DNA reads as TGTGCCAGCAGTCCACCTGAGGGACGCGTCCAAGAGACCCAGTACTTC. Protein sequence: CASSPPEGRVQETQYF.

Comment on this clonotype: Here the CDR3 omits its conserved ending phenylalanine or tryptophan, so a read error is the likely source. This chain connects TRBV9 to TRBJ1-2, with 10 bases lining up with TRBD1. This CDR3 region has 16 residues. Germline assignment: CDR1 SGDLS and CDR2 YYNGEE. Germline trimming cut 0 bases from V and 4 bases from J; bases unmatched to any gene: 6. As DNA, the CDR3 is TGTGCCAGCAGCGTAGAGATGACAGGGGGCGTCTATGGCTACACCTAC. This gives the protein CASSVEMTGGVYGYTY.

The CDR3 nucleotides read TGCGCCAGCAGCTTCCGAGGACAGGACCCCAATGAAAAACTGTTTTTT. Amino acid sequence: CASSFRGQDPNEKLFF. J is TRBJ1-4 and V is TRBV5-1, with TRBD1 matching over 7 bases. The CDR3 contains 16 residues. Germline V gene sequence: CDR1 SGHRS, CDR2 YFSETQ. After removal of 2 bases from V and 5 bases from J, the junction contained 9 bases not matched to a gene.

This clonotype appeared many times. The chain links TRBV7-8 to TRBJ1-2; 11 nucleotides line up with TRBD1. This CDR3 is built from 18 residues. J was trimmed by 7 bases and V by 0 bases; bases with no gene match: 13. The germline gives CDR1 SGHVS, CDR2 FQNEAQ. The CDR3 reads CASSLAPGTGGKDSGYTF. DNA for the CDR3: TGTGCCAGCAGCTTAGCCCCCGGGACAGGGGGGAAGGATAGTGGCTACACCTTC.

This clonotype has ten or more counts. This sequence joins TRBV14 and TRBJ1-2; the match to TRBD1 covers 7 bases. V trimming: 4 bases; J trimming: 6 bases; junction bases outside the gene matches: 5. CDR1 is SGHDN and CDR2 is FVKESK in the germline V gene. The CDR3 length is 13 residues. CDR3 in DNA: TGTGCCAGCAGCCGGGACAGTGTAGATGGCTACACCTTC. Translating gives CASSRDSVDGYTF.

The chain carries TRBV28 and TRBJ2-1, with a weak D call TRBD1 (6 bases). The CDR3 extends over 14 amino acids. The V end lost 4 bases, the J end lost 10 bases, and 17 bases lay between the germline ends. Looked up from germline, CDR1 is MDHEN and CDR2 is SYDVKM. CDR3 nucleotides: TGTGCCAGCAGTTCCGCTCGGGACATCAACGAGCAGTTCTTC. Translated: CASSSARDINEQFF.

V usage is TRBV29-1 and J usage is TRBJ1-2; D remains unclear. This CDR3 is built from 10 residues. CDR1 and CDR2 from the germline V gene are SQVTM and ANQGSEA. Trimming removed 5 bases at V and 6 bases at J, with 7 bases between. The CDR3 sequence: CSVWANGYTF. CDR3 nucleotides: TGCAGCGTTTGGGCGAATGGCTACACCTTC.

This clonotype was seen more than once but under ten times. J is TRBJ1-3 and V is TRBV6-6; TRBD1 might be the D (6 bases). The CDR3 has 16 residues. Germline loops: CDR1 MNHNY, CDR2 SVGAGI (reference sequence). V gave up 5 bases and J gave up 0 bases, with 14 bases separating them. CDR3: CASSSSRDTSGNTIYF. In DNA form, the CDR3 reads TGTGCCAGCAGTAGCTCCCGGGACACCTCTGGAAACACCATATATTTT.

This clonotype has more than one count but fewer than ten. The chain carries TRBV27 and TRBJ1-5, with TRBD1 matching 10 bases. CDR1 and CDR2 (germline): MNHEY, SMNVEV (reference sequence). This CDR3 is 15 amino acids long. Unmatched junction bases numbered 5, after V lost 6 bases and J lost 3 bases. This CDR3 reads CASSWDRGSNQPQHF. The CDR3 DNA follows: TGTGCCAGCAGCTGGGACAGGGGCTCCAATCAGCCCCAGCATTTT.

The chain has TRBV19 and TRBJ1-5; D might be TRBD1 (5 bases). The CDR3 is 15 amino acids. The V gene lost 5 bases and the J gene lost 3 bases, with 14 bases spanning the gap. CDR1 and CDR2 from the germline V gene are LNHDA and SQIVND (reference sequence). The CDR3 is CASSRPRDLNQPQHF. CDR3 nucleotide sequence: TGTGCCAGTAGTCGCCCCAGGGACCTCAATCAGCCCCAGCATTTT.

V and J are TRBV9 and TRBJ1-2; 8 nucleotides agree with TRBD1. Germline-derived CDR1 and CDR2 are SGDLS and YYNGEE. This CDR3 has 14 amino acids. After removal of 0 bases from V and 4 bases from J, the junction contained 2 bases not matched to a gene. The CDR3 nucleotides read TGTGCCAGCAGCGTAGACGGGACAGGCTATGGCTACACCTTC. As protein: CASSVDGTGYGYTF.

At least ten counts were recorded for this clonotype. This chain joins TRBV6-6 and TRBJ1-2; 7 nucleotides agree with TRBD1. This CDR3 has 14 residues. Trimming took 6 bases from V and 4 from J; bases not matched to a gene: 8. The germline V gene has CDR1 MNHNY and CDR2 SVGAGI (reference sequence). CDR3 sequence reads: CASSPPTGLYGYTF. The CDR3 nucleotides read TGTGCCAGCAGCCCTCCGACAGGGCTCTATGGCTACACCTTC.

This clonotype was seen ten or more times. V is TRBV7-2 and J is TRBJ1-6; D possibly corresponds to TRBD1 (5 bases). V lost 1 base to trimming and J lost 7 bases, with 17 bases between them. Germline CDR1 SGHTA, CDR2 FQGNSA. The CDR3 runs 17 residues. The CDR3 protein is CASSLEHPGQVNSPLHF. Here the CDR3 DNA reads TGTGCCAGCAGCTTAGAGCACCCTGGACAAGTCAATTCACCCCTCCACTTT.

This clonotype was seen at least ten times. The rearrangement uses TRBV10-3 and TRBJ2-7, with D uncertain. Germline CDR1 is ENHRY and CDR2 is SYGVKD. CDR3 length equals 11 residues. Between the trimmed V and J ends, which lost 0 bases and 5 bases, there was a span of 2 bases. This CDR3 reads CAISESNEQYF. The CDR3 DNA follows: TGTGCCATCAGTGAGTCAAACGAGCAGTACTTC.

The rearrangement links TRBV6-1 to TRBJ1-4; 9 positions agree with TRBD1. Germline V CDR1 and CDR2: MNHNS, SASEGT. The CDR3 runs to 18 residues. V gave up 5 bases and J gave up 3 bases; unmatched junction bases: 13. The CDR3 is CASSPGDRVSRANEKLFF. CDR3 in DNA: TGTGCCAGCAGTCCCGGGGACAGGGTGTCCAGGGCTAATGAAAAACTGTTTTTT.

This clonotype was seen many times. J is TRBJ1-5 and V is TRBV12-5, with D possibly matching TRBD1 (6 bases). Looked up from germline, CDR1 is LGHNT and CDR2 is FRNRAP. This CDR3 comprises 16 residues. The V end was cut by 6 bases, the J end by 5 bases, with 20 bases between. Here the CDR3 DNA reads TGTGCTAGTGGCCCCTGGGACACAGATTGCGATCAGCCCCAGCATTTT. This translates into CASGPWDTDCDQPQHF.

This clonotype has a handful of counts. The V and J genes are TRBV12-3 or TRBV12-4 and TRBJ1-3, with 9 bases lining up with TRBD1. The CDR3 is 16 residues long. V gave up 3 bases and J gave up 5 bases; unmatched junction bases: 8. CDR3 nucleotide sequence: TGTGCCAGCAGTTTCCGGGACAGGGAATACAGAAACACCATATATTTT. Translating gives CASSFRDREYRNTIYF.

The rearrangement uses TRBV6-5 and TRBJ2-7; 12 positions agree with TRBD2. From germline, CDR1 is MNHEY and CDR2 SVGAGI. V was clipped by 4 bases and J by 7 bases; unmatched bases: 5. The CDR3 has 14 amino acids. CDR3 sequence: CASSWTSGDGEQYF. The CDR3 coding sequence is TGTGCCAGCAGTTGGACTAGCGGGGATGGTGAGCAGTACTTC.

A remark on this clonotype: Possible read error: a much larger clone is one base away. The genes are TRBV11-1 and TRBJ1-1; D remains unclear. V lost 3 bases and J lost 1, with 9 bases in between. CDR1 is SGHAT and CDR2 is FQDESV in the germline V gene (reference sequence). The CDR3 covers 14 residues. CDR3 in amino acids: CASSLRRTNTEAFF. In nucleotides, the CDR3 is TGTGCCAGCAGCTTGCGCAGGACGAACACTGAAGCTTTCTTT. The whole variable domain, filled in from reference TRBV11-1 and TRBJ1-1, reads EAEVAQSPRYKITEKSQAVAFWCDPISGHATLYWYRQILGQGPELLVQFQDESVVDDSQLPKDRFSAERLKGVDSTLKIQPAELGDSAMYLCASSLRRTNTEAFFGQGTRLTVV.